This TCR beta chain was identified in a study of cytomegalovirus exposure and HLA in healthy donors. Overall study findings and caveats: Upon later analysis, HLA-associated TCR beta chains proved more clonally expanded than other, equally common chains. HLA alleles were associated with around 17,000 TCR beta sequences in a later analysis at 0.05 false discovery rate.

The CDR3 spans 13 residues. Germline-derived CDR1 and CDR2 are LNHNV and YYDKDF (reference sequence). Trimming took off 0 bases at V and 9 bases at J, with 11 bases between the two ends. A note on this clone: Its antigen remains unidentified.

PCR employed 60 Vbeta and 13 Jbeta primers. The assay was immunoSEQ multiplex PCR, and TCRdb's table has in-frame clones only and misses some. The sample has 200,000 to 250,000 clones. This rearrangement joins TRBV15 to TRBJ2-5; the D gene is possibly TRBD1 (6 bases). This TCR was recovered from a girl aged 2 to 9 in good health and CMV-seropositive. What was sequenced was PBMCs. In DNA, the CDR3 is TGTGCCACCAGCAGAGAACAGGGACCCCCCCAGTACTTC. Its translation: CATSREQGPPQYF.